This TCR beta chain was found in a study of T-cell memory formation after mild COVID-19. The study, taken as a whole, reports: In pre-infection memory, a portion of responding clones appeared, which suggested that cross-reactive memory joined.

There are 19 residues in the CDR3. The V gene's germline CDR1 is LGHNA and CDR2 YSLEER. After removal of 0 bases from V and 5 bases from J, the junction contained 12 bases not matched to a gene. This clonotype was counted a few times. As yet, its antigen is unknown. TCR alpha and TCR beta cDNA libraries carrying sample barcodes and UMIs came from 5'RACE with constant-segment primers. TCRdb re-derived calls from the 5' RACE reads in MiXCR, one entry per CDR3 protein. In the table there are 400,000 to 500,000 distinct CDR3 sequences, approximately 19% of which are singletons. The specimen sequenced was PBMCs or a T cell subset sorted from them (not recorded which). This chain links TRBV4-3 with TRBJ2-2; the match to TRBD2 covers 10 bases. This receptor was obtained from a man aged 18 to 29 who had mild COVID-19 (a few samples of this study predate the infection). Cell type and time point are not known. CDR3 residues: CASSQDIQRGGRVTGELFF. In DNA, the CDR3 is TGCGCCAGCAGCCAAGATATCCAGCGGGGGGGCCGGGTGACCGGGGAGCTGTTTTTT.